The clone carrying this T cell receptor (beta chain) was observed at least ten times. Its antigen remains unidentified. Library construction for TCR beta used iRepertoire HTBI primers and Arm-PCR of CDR3 regions. TCRdb analysed the multiplex PCR reads with MiXCR anew, one entry per CDR3 protein. The sample gives a few hundred thousand distinct CDR3 sequences, approximately 20% of which show up once; about 20% is in the top ten. V was cut by 7 bases and J by 3 bases, with 16 bases left in between. The CDR3 length is 14 residues. CDR1 is MNHNS and CDR2 is SASEGT in the germline V gene. Noted time point: newly diagnosed GD, antithyroid drugs for less than 3 months. From PBMCs, RNA was extracted and then used to make the TCR library. This entry is derived from a study of regulatory T cells in long-lasting Graves disease. General study findings and limits: Persistent patients shared more public clonotypes (over 2,500) than new patients (roughly 1,000). For persistent Graves' patients, TCR diversity was lower than for newly diagnosed ones.

The chain joins TRBV6-1 to TRBJ2-7; a possible D gene is TRBD2 (6 bases). This TCR derives from a female donor with Graves disease. The sample in question was peripheral blood mononuclear cells (PBMCs), obtained at new diagnosis, from a patient treated with antithyroid drugs. This chain's CDR3 is CASTPRGRSYEQYF. DNA for the CDR3: TGTGCCAGCACCCCCCGGGGGAGGAGCTACGAGCAGTACTTC.